Sequencing of this T cell receptor (beta chain) was carried out in a study of T cell repertoires in cytomegalovirus infection. Study-wide context: Matching HLA type and CMV infection were both indicated by public TCR beta signatures.

This clonotype was seen repeatedly, ten times or more. The antigen remains undetermined. TCRdb reanalysed the reads using MiXCR and keeps one entry per CDR3 protein. The sample holds 150,000 to 200,000 distinct CDR3 sequences, about a tenth seen once. Study-level findings and limits: CMV-specific TCR beta clonotypes restricted by HLA-C were the ones dominating the ex vivo response.

Sequences were obtained from PBMCs. The clonotype originates from a human donor in good health (CMV status not recorded). Some clones in this sample may be carry-over from other donors' samples.

The CDR3 DNA reads TGTGCCAGCAGCTTAGCGGTGTACGAGCAGTACTTC. It specifies CASSLAVYEQYF. The rearrangement links TRBV7-2 to TRBJ2-7; no firm D call. The CDR3 has 12 amino acids. Germline CDR1 and CDR2: SGHTA and FQGNSA. With 0 bases removed from V and 4 bases from J, the gap between germline ends came to 4 bases.